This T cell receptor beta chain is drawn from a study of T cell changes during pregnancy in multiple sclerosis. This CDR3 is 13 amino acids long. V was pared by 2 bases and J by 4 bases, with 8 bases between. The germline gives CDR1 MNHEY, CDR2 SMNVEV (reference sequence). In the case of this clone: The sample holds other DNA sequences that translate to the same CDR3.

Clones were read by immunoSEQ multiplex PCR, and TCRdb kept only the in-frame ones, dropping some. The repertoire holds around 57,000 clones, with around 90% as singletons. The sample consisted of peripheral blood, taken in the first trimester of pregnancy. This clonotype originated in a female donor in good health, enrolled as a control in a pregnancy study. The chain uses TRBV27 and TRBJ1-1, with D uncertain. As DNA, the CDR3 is TGTGCCAGCAGTTTAACCTCTACCACTGAAGCTTTCTTT. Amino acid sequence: CASSLTSTTEAFF.